This T cell receptor (beta chain) was documented in a study of cytomegalovirus exposure and HLA in healthy donors. Whole-study results and caveats: Cytomegalovirus status was reportedly diagnosed by the classifier with high sensitivity and specificity. A list of approximately 160 TCR beta chains associated with cytomegalovirus was given. CMV serostatus alone was available as immune exposure information.

This PCR relied on a set of 60 Vbeta primers and 13 Jbeta primers. Produced via immunoSEQ multiplex PCR; TCRdb's table is partial and in-frame only. The repertoire includes around 40,000 clones, over 60% of them detected once, and roughly 3.4% sits in the top ten. Germline values: CDR1 SNHLY, CDR2 FYNNEI. The CDR3 covers 18 residues. The junction had 10 bases not matched to a gene; V was cut back by 3 bases and J by 2 bases. Each donor's status was that of a healthy bone marrow donor. In regard to this clone: Its antigen is not identified.

The sequenced material came from PBMCs. This receptor was obtained from a woman aged 25-40 years in good health and CMV-seronegative. The V gene is TRBV2, the J gene TRBJ2-6, with TRBD1 matching 7 bases. The CDR3 nucleotides read TGTGCCAGCAGTGACCGACAGGGTTGGGGCACTGGGGCCAACGTCCTGACTTTC. Its protein is CASSDRQGWGTGANVLTF.